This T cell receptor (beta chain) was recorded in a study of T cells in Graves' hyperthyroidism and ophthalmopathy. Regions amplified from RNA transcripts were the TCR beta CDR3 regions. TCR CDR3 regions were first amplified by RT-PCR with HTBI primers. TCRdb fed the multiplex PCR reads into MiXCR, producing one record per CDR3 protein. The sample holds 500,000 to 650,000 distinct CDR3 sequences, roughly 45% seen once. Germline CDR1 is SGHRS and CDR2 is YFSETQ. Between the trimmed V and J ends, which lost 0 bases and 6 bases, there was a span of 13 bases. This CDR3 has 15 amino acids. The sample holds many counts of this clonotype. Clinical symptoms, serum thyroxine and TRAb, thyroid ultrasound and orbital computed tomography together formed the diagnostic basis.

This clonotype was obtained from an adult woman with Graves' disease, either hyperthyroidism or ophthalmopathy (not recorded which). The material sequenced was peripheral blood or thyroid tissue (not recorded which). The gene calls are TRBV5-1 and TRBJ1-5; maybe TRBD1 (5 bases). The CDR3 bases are TGCGCCAGCAGCTTGGCCGGAGGGGAGGTTCAGCCCCAGCATTTT. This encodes CASSLAGGEVQPQHF.